The next 15 T cell receptor beta chains were all read from a single sample in a study of cytomegalovirus exposure and HLA in healthy donors. The PCR used 60 Vbeta and 13 Jbeta primers. Some clones are missing from TCRdb's copy, which holds only in-frame ones; the method was immunoSEQ multiplex PCR. The sample carries around 220,000 clones, around 83% recorded once. The sequenced sample consisted of PBMCs. The receptor set was obtained from a girl under 18 in good health and CMV-seronegative.

The V gene is TRBV27, the J gene TRBJ1-2, with D unclear. V was pared by 5 bases and J by 8 bases, with 15 bases between. Germline values: CDR1 MNHEY, CDR2 SMNVEV (reference sequence). CDR3 length: 13 residues. DNA for the CDR3: TGTGCCAGCAGTCCTGTTGGTAACTCGGGCTACACCTTC. It encodes CASSPVGNSGYTF.

The chain is built from TRBV7-9 and TRBJ1-1; D unresolved. V lost 8 bases, J lost 0 bases, and 7 bases lay in between. CDR1 SEHNR and CDR2 FQNEAQ come from the germline V gene (reference sequence). CDR3 length: 12 residues. This chain's CDR3 is CASGEVNTEAFF. CDR3 DNA: TGTGCCAGCGGCGAGGTGAACACTGAAGCTTTCTTT.

V gene TRBV4-1 combines with J gene TRBJ2-5, with 15 nucleotides matching TRBD2. From germline, CDR1 is MGHRA and CDR2 YSYEKL. V trimming: 1 base; J trimming: 4 bases; junction bases outside the gene matches: 4. The length of the CDR3 is 17 residues. Written as DNA, the CDR3 is TGCGCCAGCAGCCAAGCCCGGACTAGCGGGAGGGGAGAGACCCAGTACTTC. Protein product: CASSQARTSGRGETQYF.

This chain uses TRBV4-1 with TRBJ2-5, with 10 bases lining up with TRBD2. This CDR3 contains 18 residues. CDR1 is MGHRA, CDR2 YSYEKL, per germline. The trim removed 0 bases at V and 4 bases at J, leaving 11 bases unmatched. Here the CDR3 DNA reads TGCGCCAGCAGCCAAGATAAGTCTAGCGGGGGATTAGGAGAGACCCAGTACTTC. Protein product: CASSQDKSSGGLGETQYF.

CDR3 loop: CASSQLPGLAGGDNEQFF. Here the CDR3 DNA reads TGCGCCAGCAGCCAGCTCCCCGGACTAGCGGGGGGGGACAATGAGCAGTTCTTC. The V call is TRBV4-1, the J call TRBJ2-1; 15 bases are a match to TRBD2. CDR3 length: 18 amino acids. The J segment lost 5 bases and the V segment lost 3 bases, leaving 8 bases of the junction unmatched. Germline V gene sequence: CDR1 MGHRA, CDR2 YSYEKL.

This chain uses TRBV6-5 with TRBJ2-1, with D uncertain. Trimming stripped 10 bases from V and 1 base from J, with 11 bases between. The CDR3 consists of 13 residues. The V gene's germline CDR1 is MNHEY and CDR2 SVGAGI. CDR3 DNA: TGTGCCACATATAGTTTATCCTACAATGAGCAGTTCTTC. This codes for CATYSLSYNEQFF.

The chain joins TRBV7-9 to TRBJ2-5; 11 nucleotides align to TRBD2. The DNA end lines up better with TRBJ2-7; the J call may be wrong. The CDR3 totals 15 residues. The V gene's germline CDR1 is SEHNR and CDR2 FQNEAQ (reference sequence). The CDR3 loop is CASSSGLAVSYEQYF. The CDR3 DNA reads TGTGCCAGCAGCTCGGGACTAGCGGTCTCCTACGAGCAGTACTTC.

The rearrangement links TRBV7-2 to TRBJ1-1, with 7 bases fitting TRBD1. This CDR3 comprises 17 residues. Germline V gene lookup returns CDR1 SGHTA and CDR2 FQGNSA. V dropped 5 bases and J dropped 2; count of bases not matched to a gene: 14. As DNA, the CDR3 is TGTGCCAGCAGCCTAAGGGTGTCAGCAGGGGGTAACACTGAAGCTTTCTTT. Translation gives CASSLRVSAGGNTEAFF.

In regard to this clone: Other DNA sequences of this sample code for an identical CDR3. This chain joins TRBV4-3 and TRBJ2-3, with 10 positions matching TRBD1. V dropped 4 bases and J dropped 5; count of bases not matched to a gene: 12. Germline CDR1 is LGHNA and CDR2 is YSLEER. The CDR3 is 17 residues long. CDR3 bases: TGCGCCAGCAGCCGCCTAACAGGGACAGGGGTGGAAGATACGCAGTATTTT. Translating gives CASSRLTGTGVEDTQYF.

This clone appeared a single time. The chain employs TRBV27 and TRBJ2-5; 9 positions match TRBD2. The CDR3 runs 17 residues. Germline V gene data show CDR1 as MNHEY and CDR2 as SMNVEV (reference sequence). V lost 0 bases to trimming and J lost 5 bases; unmatched junction nucleotides: 10. The CDR3 nucleotides are TGTGCCAGCAGTTTATCGAAGGGCGGGGGGGCTGGGGAGACCCAGTACTTC. It specifies CASSLSKGGGAGETQYF.

A few counts support this clone. This sequence joins TRBV7-8 and TRBJ1-2; possible D gene TRBD1, 5 bases. Germline-derived CDR1 and CDR2 are SGHVS and FQNEAQ. The V gene lost 1 base and the J gene lost 8 bases, with 11 bases spanning the gap. This CDR3 comprises 13 residues. CDR3 region: CASSLGGDSGYTF. CDR3 coding DNA: TGTGCCAGCAGCTTAGGGGGGGATTCGGGCTACACCTTC.

V is TRBV27 and J is TRBJ1-1; D is unresolved. V lost 2 bases to trimming and J lost 3 bases, with 7 bases between them. Germline lookup yields CDR1 MNHEY and CDR2 SMNVEV (reference sequence). The CDR3 has 13 residues. CDR3 in amino acids: CASSLVRDTEAFF. The CDR3 DNA reads as TGTGCCAGCAGTTTAGTACGGGACACTGAAGCTTTCTTT.

The chain couples TRBV5-4 to TRBJ1-6; no clear D. The CDR3 is 18 residues long. Germline CDR1 reads SGHNT; CDR2 reads YYREEE (reference sequence). V dropped 6 bases and J dropped 0 bases, with 19 bases sitting between them. The CDR3: CASTIAAAPNSYNSPLHF. CDR3 in DNA: TGTGCCAGCACGATTGCAGCGGCTCCAAACTCCTATAATTCACCCCTCCACTTT. Full variable domain (remainder filled in from reference TRBV5-4 and TRBJ1-6): ETGVTQSPTHLIKTRGQQVTLRCSSQSGHNTVSWYQQALGQGPQFIFQYYREEENGRGNFPPRFSGLQFPNYSSELNVNALELDDSALYLCASTIAAAPNSYNSPLHFGNGTRLTVT.

The rearrangement links TRBV18 to TRBJ2-4, with a possible D match to TRBD1 (6 bases). Germline assignment: CDR1 KGHSH and CDR2 LQKENI. The V and J ends lost 0 bases and 9 bases respectively, with 12 bases between them. The CDR3 spans 14 residues. The CDR3 protein is CASSPPGQGSIQYF. CDR3 sequence (DNA): TGTGCCAGCTCACCACCCGGTCAGGGGAGCATTCAGTACTTC.

The chain links TRBV28 to TRBJ1-6; D remains ambiguous. With 4 bases removed from V and 0 bases from J, the gap between germline ends came to 7 bases. Germline CDR1 is MDHEN and CDR2 is SYDVKM. This CDR3 comprises 15 residues. The CDR3 protein is CASSSSSSYNSPLHF. The DNA for the CDR3 is TGTGCCAGCAGTTCGTCGAGCTCCTATAATTCACCCCTCCACTTT.